This T cell receptor (beta chain) emerged from a study of CD8+CD57+ T cells in acquired aplastic anemia (dated by TCRdb to 2016 to 2018). General notes on the study: On average, sorted CD4+ and CD8+ cells yielded 3.2 ug of extracted DNA, with a range of 0.2 to 27.4 ug. CD8+CD57+ expansion was defined as frequency above the mean frequency observed in healthy subjects. Study-wide findings and limitations: Although roughly 29 CD8+ CDR3 sequences were shared by patients and controls, these sequences appeared highly expressed in patients and within the immunodominant clones of patients. No significant difference in CD8+ Simpson's diversity was found between patients and healthy controls (P=0.060).

There are 14 amino acids in the CDR3, from cysteine to phenylalanine inclusive. The read is trimmed to its CDR3 DNA, 42 bases read in frame from base 1. The V end loses 3 bases and the J end loses 6 bases, and a stretch of 11 bases separates them. In its sample, this clonotype was seen many times. Its antigen remains undetermined. Base qualities are not recorded, but no much larger clone differs from it by a single base. Flow cytometry had shown CD8+CD57+ cell expansion in the patients selected for sequencing. Every patient had severe acquired aplastic anemia, diagnosed using the International Study of Aplastic Anemia and Agranulocytosis and Camitta criteria. No patient had received any therapy when blood was sampled. The study deep-sequenced TCR repertoires of sorted CD4+ and CD8+ blood T cells from severe aplastic anemia patients and healthy subjects. In the USA, patient enrollment took place under clinicaltrials.gov protocols 00001620, 01623167, 00001397, 00071045, 00081523 and 00961064. Ficoll-Paque density gradient centrifugation was used to isolate peripheral blood mononuclear cells. CD4+ and CD8+ T cells were sorted by FACS or magnetic beads before DNA extraction.

Profiling of TCR beta VDJ combinations and CDR3 sequences used genomic DNA as the template. TCR repertoire sequencing was run on an Illumina HiSeq 2000. In the original analysis: Repertoire assessment relied on Simpson's diversity index, CDR3 size and DJ length profiles, and TRBV/TRBJ rearrangement plots. The most abundant DNA sequence in the deep sequencing data was taken as the immunodominant clone. CDR3 amino acid sequences were screened for sharing across subjects and compared with published repertoires and the VDJdb database. TCRdb took the public reads, trimmed them with fastp at Q25, ran MiXCR for clone calling and kept in-frame beta chains. Rows are combined by CDR3 protein, so each entry shows the most common genes and DNA. TCRdb, rather than the study authors, made the V and J calls. The sample records around 200,000 distinct CDR3 sequences, 45% to 60% of which are singletons. Over 10% of the sample is taken by the ten largest.

This receptor was obtained from a human donor with aplastic anemia. The sequenced sample consisted of sorted CD4+, CD8+, or CD8+CD57+ T cells (not recorded which) from PBMCs. The rearrangement joined TRBV12-3 or TRBV12-4 to TRBJ2-2; the D gene lacks a confident call. The sequence in DNA is TGTGCCAGCAGTTTCGTCGAGATTCCCGGGGAGCTGTTTTTT. It encodes CASSFVEIPGELFF.